These T cell receptor beta chains were read from a single sample in a study of shared T cell receptors in the human thymus. Generated by immunoSEQ multiplex PCR, the TCRdb table keeps only in-frame clones and is missing some. The data contain roughly 500,000 clones, around 82% of them singletons. This same sample was also part of a study on human thymus T cells.

Sequencing input: thymocytes. These TCRs come from a boy younger than two with a congenital heart defect. CDR3s include the opening cysteine and the closing phenylalanine or tryptophan. D genes are given only for firm matches. Size is omitted from some rows. Given values are once, few, many or a class for expanded clones.

v_gene	len	d_gene	abundance	j_gene	CDR3nt	CDR3aa
TRBV4-3	16	TRBD1	few	TRBJ2-5	TGCGCCAGCAGCCAAGCCGGGACAGGGAAACAAGAGACCCAGTACTTC	CASSQAGTGKQETQYF
TRBV12-5	14	NA	NA	TRBJ2-7	TGTGCTAGTGGTGCTAACAGGGCCCCCTACGAGCAGTACTTC	CASGANRAPYEQYF
TRBV10-3	15	TRBD1	NA	TRBJ2-5	TGTGCCATCAGTCCGGACAGGACGATCCAAGAGACCCAGTACTTC	CAISPDRTIQETQYF
TRBV7-9	16	NA	NA	TRBJ1-1	TGTGCCAGCAGCTTAGTGACAGGACGAGGGGGCACTGAAGCTTTCTTT	CASSLVTGRGGTEAFF
TRBV15	18	TRBD1	NA	TRBJ2-7	TGTGCCACCAGCATCGGGACAGGGATCTCCGAGCGGTCCTACGAGCAGTACTTC	CATSIGTGISERSYEQYF
TRBV19	17	TRBD1	NA	TRBJ2-2	TGTGCCAGTAGTAACCCTGGACAGGTAGTGAACACCGGGGAGCTGTTTTTT	CASSNPGQVVNTGELFF
TRBV7-9	15	NA	NA	TRBJ2-7	TGTGCCAGCAGCTTAGTCGGCGGGACCAAATACGAGCAGTACTTC	CASSLVGGTKYEQYF
TRBV4-3	19	TRBD2	NA	TRBJ2-2	TGCGCCAGCAGCCAAGGCGAGGCGGCTAGCGGGTTCCCCACCGGGGAGCTGTTTTTT	CASSQGEAASGFPTGELFF
TRBV11-3	15	NA	NA	TRBJ1-3	TGTGCCAGCAGGGCGGGCTCGAGCTCTGGAAACACCATATATTTT	CASRAGSSSGNTIYF
TRBV29-1	12	TRBD1	NA	TRBJ1-5	TGCAGCGTCGGACAGGGAAATCAGCCCCAGCATTTT	CSVGQGNQPQHF
TRBV11-2	15	NA	NA	TRBJ2-7	TGTGCCAGCTTGGGATGGGTCGACAGGACGGGAGAGCAGTACTTC	CASLGWVDRTGEQYF
TRBV6-1	13	NA	NA	TRBJ2-2	TGTGCCAGCAGTGGGAGGTGGACCGGGGAGCTGTTTTTT	CASSGRWTGELFF
TRBV20-1	11	NA	NA	TRBJ2-7	TGCAGTGCCCCGATCTCCTACGAGCAGTACTTC	CSAPISYEQYF
TRBV25-1	15	TRBD1	NA	TRBJ2-5	TGTGCCAGCAGTGAATGGGACAGGGACCAAGAGACCCAGTACTTC	CASSEWDRDQETQYF
TRBV25-1	14	NA	NA	TRBJ2-1	TGTGCCAGCAGTCCCAGGGTCCGGGGACACGAGCAGTTCTTC	CASSPRVRGHEQFF
TRBV7-9	13	NA	once	TRBJ1-2	TGTGCCAGCACCATTCTCGGTGATTCTGGCTACACCTTC	CASTILGDSGYTF
TRBV7-4	16	NA	NA	TRBJ2-1	TGTGCCAGCAGCTTACTGCAAGCGGAATCCTACAATGAGCAGTTCTTC	CASSLLQAESYNEQFF
TRBV30	14	NA	NA	TRBJ2-5	TGTGCCTGGAGTGTAAAGCGGCCTAAAGAGACCCAGTACTTC	CAWSVKRPKETQYF
TRBV7-2	16	TRBD2	NA	TRBJ2-5	TGTGCCAGCAGCTTAACAGCGGGAGGAAGGATGGAGACCCAGTACTTC	CASSLTAGGRMETQYF
TRBV6-5	13	TRBD1	NA	TRBJ1-2	TGTGCCAGCGAGGGGACAGGGGCGGACGGCTACACCTTC	CASEGTGADGYTF
TRBV5-1	13	NA	NA	TRBJ2-7	TGCGCCAGCTTCCGGGGAGTCTCCTACGAGCAGTACTTC	CASFRGVSYEQYF
TRBV15	18	TRBD2	few	TRBJ2-3	TGTGCCACCAGCCCCCACCCCGAGACTAGCGGGAACACAGATACGCAGTATTTT	CATSPHPETSGNTDTQYF
TRBV13	17	NA	few	TRBJ2-3	TGTGCCAGCAGCTCGCAGAACAGGCATACCAAAACAGATACGCAGTATTTT	CASSSQNRHTKTDTQYF
TRBV5-1	15	TRBD2	NA	TRBJ2-7	TGCGCCAGCAGCTTCGGACTAGCGGGAGGAAAGCAGCAGTACTTC	CASSFGLAGGKQQYF
TRBV7-9	12	NA	NA	TRBJ2-1	TGTGCCAGCAGCTACCGAGGAGGGGTACAGTTCTTC	CASSYRGGVQFF
TRBV11-2	14	NA	NA	TRBJ2-5	TGTGCCAGCACCACACAGGGCGCGACGGGGACCCAGTACTTC	CASTTQGATGTQYF
TRBV28	16	NA	NA	TRBJ1-5	TGTGCCAGCAGTCCCCGAGTGGGGGCTATCAATCAGCCCCAGCATTTT	CASSPRVGAINQPQHF
TRBV12-5	16	TRBD2	NA	TRBJ2-3	TGTGCTAGTGGTTTACGACTAGCGGGAGTAAAAGATACGCAGTATTTT	CASGLRLAGVKDTQYF
TRBV28	15	NA	NA	TRBJ2-1	TGTGCCAGCAGTTTATACCCAGCGGTAAGCAATGAGCAGTTCTTC	CASSLYPAVSNEQFF
TRBV5-1	16	NA	NA	TRBJ2-5	TGCGCCAGCAGGAGGGGAGGAGTAGCTTACCGAGAGACCCAGTACTTC	CASRRGGVAYRETQYF
TRBV30	16	TRBD1	once	TRBJ2-7	TGTGCCTGGAGTCCTCCGGGACAGGGGGCGAACTACGAGCAGTACTTC	CAWSPPGQGANYEQYF
TRBV27	17	NA	NA	TRBJ1-1	TGTGCCAGCAGTCCTAACCCGAAGAGGGGGGGGGACACTGAAGCTTTCTTT	CASSPNPKRGGDTEAFF
TRBV6-5	15	TRBD2	NA	TRBJ2-7	TGTGCGGACGGGGATAGCGGGAGGCCCCCCTACGAGCAGTACTTC	CADGDSGRPPYEQYF
TRBV28	14	NA	NA	TRBJ2-2	TGTGCCAGCAGAAACAGGGTTCGGACCGGGGAGCTGTTTTTT	CASRNRVRTGELFF
TRBV2	14	NA	NA	TRBJ1-1	TGTGCCACCAAACGGGGGGCACCATTCGCTGAAGCTTTCTTT	CATKRGAPFAEAFF
TRBV6-5	13	TRBD1	NA	TRBJ1-1	TGTGCCAGCAGTTACTCCGACAGGGCGGGAGCTTTCTTT	CASSYSDRAGAFF
TRBV28	16	TRBD2	few	TRBJ2-7	TGTGCCAGCAGTTTAAAGTTAGCGGGAGATTGCTACGAGCAGTACTTC	CASSLKLAGDCYEQYF